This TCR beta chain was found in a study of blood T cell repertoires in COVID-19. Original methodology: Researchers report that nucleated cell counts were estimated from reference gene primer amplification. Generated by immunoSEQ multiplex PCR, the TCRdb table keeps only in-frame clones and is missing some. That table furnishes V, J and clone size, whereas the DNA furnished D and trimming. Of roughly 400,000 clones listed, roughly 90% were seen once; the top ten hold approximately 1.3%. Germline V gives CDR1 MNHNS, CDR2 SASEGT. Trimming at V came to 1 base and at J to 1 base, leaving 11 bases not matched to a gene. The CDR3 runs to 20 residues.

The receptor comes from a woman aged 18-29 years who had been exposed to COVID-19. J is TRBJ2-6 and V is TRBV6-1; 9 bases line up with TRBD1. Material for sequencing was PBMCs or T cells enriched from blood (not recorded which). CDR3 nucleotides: TGTGCCAGCAGTGAAGAACCACTGTGGGACAGGGTTTCTGGGGCCAACGTCCTGACTTTC. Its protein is CASSEEPLWDRVSGANVLTF.